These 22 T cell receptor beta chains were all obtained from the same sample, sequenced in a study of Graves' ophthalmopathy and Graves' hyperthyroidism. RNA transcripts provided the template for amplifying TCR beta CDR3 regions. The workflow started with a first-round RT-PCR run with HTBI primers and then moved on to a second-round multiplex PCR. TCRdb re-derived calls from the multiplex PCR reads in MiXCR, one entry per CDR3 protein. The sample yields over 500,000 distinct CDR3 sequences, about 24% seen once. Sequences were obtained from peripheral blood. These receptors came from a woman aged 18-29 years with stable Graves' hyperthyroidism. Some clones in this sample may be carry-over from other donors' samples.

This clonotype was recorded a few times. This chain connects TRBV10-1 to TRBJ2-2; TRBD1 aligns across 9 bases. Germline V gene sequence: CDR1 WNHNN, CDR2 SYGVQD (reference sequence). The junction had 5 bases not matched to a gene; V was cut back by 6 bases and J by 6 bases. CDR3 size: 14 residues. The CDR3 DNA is TGCGCCAGCAGACCCGGGACAGGGTCCGGGGAGCTGTTTTTT. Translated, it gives CASRPGTGSGELFF.

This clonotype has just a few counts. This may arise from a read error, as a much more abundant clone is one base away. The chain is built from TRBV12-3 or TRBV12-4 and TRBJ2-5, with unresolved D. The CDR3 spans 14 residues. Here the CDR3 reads CANSLDRPPETQYF. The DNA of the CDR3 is TGTGCCAACAGTTTAGACCGACCTCCAGAGACCCAGTACTTC.

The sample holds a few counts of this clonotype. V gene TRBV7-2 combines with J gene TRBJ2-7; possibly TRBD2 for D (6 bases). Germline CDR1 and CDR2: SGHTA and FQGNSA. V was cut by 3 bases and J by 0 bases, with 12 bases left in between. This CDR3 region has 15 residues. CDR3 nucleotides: TGTGCCAGCAGCTTGATGCGGGGAACCTCCTACGAGCAGTACTTC. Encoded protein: CASSLMRGTSYEQYF.

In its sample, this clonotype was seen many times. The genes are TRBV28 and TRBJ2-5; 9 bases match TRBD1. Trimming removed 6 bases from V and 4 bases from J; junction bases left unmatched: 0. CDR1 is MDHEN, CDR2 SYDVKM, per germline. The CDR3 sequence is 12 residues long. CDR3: CASRTGGETQYF. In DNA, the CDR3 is TGTGCCAGCAGGACAGGGGGAGAGACCCAGTACTTC.

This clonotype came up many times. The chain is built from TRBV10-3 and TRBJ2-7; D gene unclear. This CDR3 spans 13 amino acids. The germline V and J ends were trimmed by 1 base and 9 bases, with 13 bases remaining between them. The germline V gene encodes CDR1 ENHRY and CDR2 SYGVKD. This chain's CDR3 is CAISELAGYAQYF. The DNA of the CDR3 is TGTGCCATCAGTGAGTTGGCTGGGTATGCGCAGTACTTC.

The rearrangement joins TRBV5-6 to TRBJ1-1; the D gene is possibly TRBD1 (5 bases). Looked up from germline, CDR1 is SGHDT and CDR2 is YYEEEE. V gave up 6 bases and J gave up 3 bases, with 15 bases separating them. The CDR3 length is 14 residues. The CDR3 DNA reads TGTGCCAGCAACCAGGGCCCTCAGGACACTGAAGCTTTCTTT. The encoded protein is CASNQGPQDTEAFF.

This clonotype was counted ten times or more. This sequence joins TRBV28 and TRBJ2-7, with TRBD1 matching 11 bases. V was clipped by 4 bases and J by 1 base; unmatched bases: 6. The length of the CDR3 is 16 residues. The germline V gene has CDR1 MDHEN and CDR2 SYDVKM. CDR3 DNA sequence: TGTGCCAGCAGTTCCGGGACAGGGGGAAAGTCCTACGAGCAGTACTTC. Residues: CASSSGTGGKSYEQYF. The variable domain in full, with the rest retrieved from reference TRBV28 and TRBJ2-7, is DVKVTQSSRYLVKRTGEKVFLECVQDMDHENMFWYRQDPGLGLRLIYFSYDVKMKEKGDIPEGYSVSREKKERFSLILESASTNQTSMYLCASSSGTGGKSYEQYFGPGTRLTVT.

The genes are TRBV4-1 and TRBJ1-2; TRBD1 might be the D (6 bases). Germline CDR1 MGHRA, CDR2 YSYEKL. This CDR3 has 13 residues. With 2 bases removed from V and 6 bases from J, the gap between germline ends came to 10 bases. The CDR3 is CASSQLQGNGYTF. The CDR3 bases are TGCGCCAGCAGCCAACTCCAGGGGAATGGCTACACCTTC.

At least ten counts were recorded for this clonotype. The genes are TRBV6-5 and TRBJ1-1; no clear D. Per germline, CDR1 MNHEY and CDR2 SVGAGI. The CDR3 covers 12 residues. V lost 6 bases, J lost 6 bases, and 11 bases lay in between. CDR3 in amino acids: CASRLQRAEAFF. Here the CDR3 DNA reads TGTGCCAGCAGACTACAGCGAGCTGAAGCTTTCTTT.

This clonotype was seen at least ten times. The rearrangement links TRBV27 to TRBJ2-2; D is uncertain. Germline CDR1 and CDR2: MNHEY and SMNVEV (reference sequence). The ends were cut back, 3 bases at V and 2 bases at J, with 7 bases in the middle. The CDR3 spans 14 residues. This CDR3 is CASSFNLNTGELFF. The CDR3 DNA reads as TGTGCCAGCAGTTTTAACCTTAACACCGGGGAGCTGTTTTTT.

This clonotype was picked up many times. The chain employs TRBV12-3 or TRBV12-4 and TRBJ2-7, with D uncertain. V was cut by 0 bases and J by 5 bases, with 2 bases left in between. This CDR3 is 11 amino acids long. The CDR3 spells CASSLAHEQYF. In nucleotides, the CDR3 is TGTGCCAGCAGTTTAGCGCACGAGCAGTACTTC.

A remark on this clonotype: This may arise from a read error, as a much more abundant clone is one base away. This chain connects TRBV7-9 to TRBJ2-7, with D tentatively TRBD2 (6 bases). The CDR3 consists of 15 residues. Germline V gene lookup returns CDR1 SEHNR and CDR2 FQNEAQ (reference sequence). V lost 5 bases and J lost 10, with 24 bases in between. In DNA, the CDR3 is TGTGCCAGCAGCGGCAGACTAAGCAGGGAGGAGAACCAGTACTTC. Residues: CASSGRLSREENQYF.

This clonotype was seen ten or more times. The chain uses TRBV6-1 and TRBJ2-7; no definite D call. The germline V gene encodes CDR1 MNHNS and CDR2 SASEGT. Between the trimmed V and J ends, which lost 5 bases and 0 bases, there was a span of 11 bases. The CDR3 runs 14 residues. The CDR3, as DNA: TGTGCCAGCAGTAAGACACACAGCTCCTACGAGCAGTACTTC. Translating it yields CASSKTHSSYEQYF.

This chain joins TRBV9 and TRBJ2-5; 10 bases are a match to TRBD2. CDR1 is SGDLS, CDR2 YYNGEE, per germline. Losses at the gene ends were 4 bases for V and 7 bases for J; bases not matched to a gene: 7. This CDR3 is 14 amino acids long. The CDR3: CASSPTLAGRTQYF. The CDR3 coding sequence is TGTGCCAGCAGCCCAACACTAGCGGGGAGGACCCAGTACTTC. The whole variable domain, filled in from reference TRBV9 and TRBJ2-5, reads DSGVTQTPKHLITATGQRVTLRCSPRSGDLSVYWYQQSLDQGLQFLIQYYNGEERAKGNILERFSAQQFPDLHSELNLSSLELGDSALYFCASSPTLAGRTQYFGPGTRLLVL.

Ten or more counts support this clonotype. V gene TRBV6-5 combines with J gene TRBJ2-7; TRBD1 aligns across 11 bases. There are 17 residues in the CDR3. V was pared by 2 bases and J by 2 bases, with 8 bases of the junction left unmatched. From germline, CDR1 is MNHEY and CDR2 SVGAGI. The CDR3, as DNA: TGTGCCAGCAGTTACCCCCCCGGGACAGGGGGGGCCTACGAGCAGTACTTC. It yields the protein CASSYPPGTGGAYEQYF.

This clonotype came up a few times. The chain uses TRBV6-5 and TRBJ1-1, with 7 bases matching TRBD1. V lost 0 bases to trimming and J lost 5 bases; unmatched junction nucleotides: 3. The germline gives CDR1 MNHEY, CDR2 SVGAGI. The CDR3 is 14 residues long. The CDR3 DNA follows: TGTGCCAGCAGTTACTCGGGGACAGCGACTGAAGCTTTCTTT. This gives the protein CASSYSGTATEAFF.

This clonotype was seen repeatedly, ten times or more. The CDR3 nucleotides read TGTGCCAGTATGTCTCCGGGGGACAAAAACATTCAGTACTTC. It encodes CASMSPGDKNIQYF. The V gene is TRBV19, the J gene TRBJ2-4; D perhaps matches TRBD2 (6 bases). The CDR3 has 14 residues. Germline lookup yields CDR1 LNHDA and CDR2 SQIVND (reference sequence). V gave up 7 bases and J gave up 3 bases, with 13 bases separating them.

CDR3 sequence (DNA): TGCGCCAGCAGCTTGGTTCCCGAAGGAGGCAATTCACCCCTCCACTTT. Its protein is CASSLVPEGGNSPLHF. The V call is TRBV5-1, the J call TRBJ1-6, with unresolved D. Trimming pared 0 bases from V and 7 bases from J, leaving 14 bases between. This CDR3 contains 16 residues. Germline lookup yields CDR1 SGHRS and CDR2 YFSETQ.

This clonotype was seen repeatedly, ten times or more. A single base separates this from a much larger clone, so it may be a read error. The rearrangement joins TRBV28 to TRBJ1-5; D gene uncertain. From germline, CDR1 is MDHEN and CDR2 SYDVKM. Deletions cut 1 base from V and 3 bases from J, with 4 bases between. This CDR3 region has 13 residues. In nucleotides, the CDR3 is TGTGCCAGCAGTTTATTGGCCAATCAGCCCCAGCATTTT. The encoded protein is CASSLLANQPQHF.

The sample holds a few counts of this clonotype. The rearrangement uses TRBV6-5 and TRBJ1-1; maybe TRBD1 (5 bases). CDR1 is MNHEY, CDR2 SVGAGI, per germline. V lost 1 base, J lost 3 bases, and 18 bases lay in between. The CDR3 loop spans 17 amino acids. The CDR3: CASSYWGVLRGDTEAFF. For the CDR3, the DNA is TGTGCCAGCAGTTACTGGGGGGTACTACGGGGGGACACTGAAGCTTTCTTT.

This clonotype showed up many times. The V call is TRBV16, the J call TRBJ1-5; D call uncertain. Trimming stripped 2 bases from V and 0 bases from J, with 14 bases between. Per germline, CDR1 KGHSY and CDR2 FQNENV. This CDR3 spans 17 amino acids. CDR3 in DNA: TGTGCCAGCAGCCAAGTTCCGACACTTTATAGCAATCAGCCCCAGCATTTT. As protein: CASSQVPTLYSNQPQHF. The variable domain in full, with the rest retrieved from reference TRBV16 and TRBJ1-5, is GEEVAQTPKHLVRGEGQKAKLYCAPIKGHSYVFWYQQVLKNEFKFLISFQNENVFDETGMPKERFSAKCLPNSPCSLEIQATKLEDSAVYFCASSQVPTLYSNQPQHFGDGTRLSIL.

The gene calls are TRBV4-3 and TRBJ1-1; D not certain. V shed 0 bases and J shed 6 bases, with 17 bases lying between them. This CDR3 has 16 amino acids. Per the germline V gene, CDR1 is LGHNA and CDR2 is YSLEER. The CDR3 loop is CASSQDTLLLHAEAFF. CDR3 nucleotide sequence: TGCGCCAGCAGCCAAGATACTCTGTTGCTGCACGCTGAAGCTTTCTTT.